This T cell receptor (beta chain) was sequenced during a study of cytomegalovirus exposure and HLA in healthy donors. Primers included in the PCR were 60 Vbeta and 13 Jbeta primers. Libraries were prepared by immunoSEQ multiplex PCR; TCRdb keeps only in-frame clonotypes and omits some of them. The sample lists some 97,000 clones, 79% occurring once. V lost 4 bases, J lost 2 bases, and 3 bases stayed unmatched. Germline-derived CDR1 and CDR2 are SGHDT and YYEEEE. This CDR3 is built from 13 residues. This clonotype was obtained from a female donor in good health and CMV-seropositive. The genes are TRBV5-6 and TRBJ2-7; TRBD1 matches 7 bases. Source material: PBMCs. As DNA, the CDR3 is TGTGCCAGCAGCCCAGGGACAGCCTACGAGCAGTACTTC. This translates into CASSPGTAYEQYF.